This TCR beta chain comes out of a study of OX40 agonist ivuxolimab in advanced cancers. For the study at large: Patients in dose escalation had liver, melanoma, kidney or head and neck cancers. Enrollees could have had prior anti-PD-1, anti-PD-L1 or anti-CTLA-4 therapy, which 40% to 45% had received.

Sequencing was performed with immunoSEQ multiplex PCR; in TCRdb, only in-frame clones are kept and a portion is missing. The table lists roughly 75,000 clones, 86% of them singletons, with around 2.8% in the top ten. Germline V CDR1 and CDR2: SGHAT, FQNNGV. There are 18 residues in the CDR3. V lost 4 bases and J lost 9, with 25 bases in between. At cycle 4 day 1, cycle 7 day 1, and baseline, blood was sampled. On this clone: What it binds is not known.

Overall study results and limits: The study found among the lowest clonal expansion in partial responders at 0.1-3.0 mg/kg.

This chain links TRBV11-2 with TRBJ1-6, with no clear D. This clonotype was obtained from an adult with an advanced solid tumor such as melanoma, head and neck, liver or kidney cancer. The sample in question was CD4+ or CD8+ T cells sorted from blood, obtained in a trial of the OX40 agonist ivuxolimab. The CDR3 DNA sequence: TGTGCCAGCAGCTCCTGGCGTTTCCCTACTTCTAGGCGTTCACCCCTCCACTTT. Protein sequence: CASSSWRFPTSRRSPLHF.